This T cell receptor beta chain was identified during a study of cytomegalovirus exposure and HLA in healthy donors. Vbeta (60) and Jbeta (13) primers were used in the PCR. Generated by immunoSEQ multiplex PCR, the TCRdb table keeps only in-frame clones and is missing some. The table has fewer than 350,000 clones, 80% to 90% seen once. V was clipped by 4 bases and J by 5 bases; unmatched bases: 8. CDR3 length: 17 amino acids. Germline CDR1 SGHRS, CDR2 YFSETQ. The rearrangement links TRBV5-1 to TRBJ2-2; the match to TRBD2 covers 13 bases. This receptor was taken from a woman aged 18-29 years in good health and CMV-seronegative. Specimen: PBMCs. The CDR3 region is CASSIVLAGGRTGELFF. DNA for the CDR3: TGCGCCAGCAGCATCGTACTAGCGGGGGGGCGAACCGGGGAGCTGTTTTTT.